A selection of T cell receptor beta chains follows, all from one sample in a study of identical twins' blood T cells. MiXCR was run by TCRdb on the 5' RACE reads, yielding one entry per CDR3 protein. This sample has 300,000 to 450,000 distinct CDR3 sequences, with over 25% found just once. The sample taken for sequencing was PBMCs. Every receptor here comes from a woman between 18 and 49 years old in good health. CDR3s include the opening cysteine and the closing phenylalanine or tryptophan. The order of the fields is J gene, CDR3 length, clone size, V gene, D gene, CDR3 DNA, CDR3 protein. A D gene is named only where the DNA matches it firmly. Some rows mark clone size as missing; the rest say once, few, many or name a class of expanded clone.

>TRBJ2-5|14|.|TRBV20-1|.
TGCAGTGCTACCGCCGTAGGGAGATTAGAGACCCAGTACTTC
CSATAVGRLETQYF
>TRBJ2-1|16|.|TRBV5-6|.
TGTGCCAGCAGCCAGGATTGTGGGGGCGACTACAATGAGCAGTTCTTC
CASSQDCGGDYNEQFF
>TRBJ2-2|16|many|TRBV7-3|TRBD1
TGTGCCAGCAGCCCTCTCGGACAGGGAAACACCGGGGAGCTGTTTTTT
CASSPLGQGNTGELFF
>TRBJ1-4|14|.|TRBV19|.
TGTGCCATTAGGCCGACAGGCTCCAATGAAAAACTGTTTTTT
CAIRPTGSNEKLFF
>TRBJ2-1|16|few|TRBV7-9|.
TGTGCCAGCAGCTTAGGGGTTCAACCACCCAACAATGAGCAGTTCTTC
CASSLGVQPPNNEQFF
>TRBJ1-1|14|.|TRBV20-1|.
TGCAGTGCTAGATCCCGGACCTCGAGGACTGAAGCTTTCTTT
CSARSRTSRTEAFF
>TRBJ2-5|12|.|TRBV20-1|.
TGCAGTGCTAGGGTAGCCGGAGAGACCCAGTACTTC
CSARVAGETQYF
>TRBJ1-5|15|.|TRBV19|.
TGTGCCAGTAGTACCTCGGGGGCGGACAATCAGCCCCAGCATTTT
CASSTSGADNQPQHF
>TRBJ2-5|15|.|TRBV10-3|TRBD2
TGTGCCATCAGCGCAGCGGGAGGTTTACAAGAGACCCAGTACTTC
CAISAAGGLQETQYF
>TRBJ1-5|16|.|TRBV27|.
TGTGCCAGCAGTCCGAGGGGAATTTTTAGCAATCAGCCCCAGCATTTT
CASSPRGIFSNQPQHF
>TRBJ1-1|16|.|TRBV7-9|.
TGTGCCAGCAGCTTGGGCGGTTCAGAGAGTATTAACAAAGCTTTCTTT
CASSLGGSESINKAFF
>TRBJ1-5|15|few|TRBV6-2/TRBV6-3|TRBD1
TGTGCCAGCAGTACCATAACAGGGGATATTCAGCCCCAGCATTTT
CASSTITGDIQPQHF
>TRBJ2-7|15|.|TRBV21-1|.
TGTGCCAGCATTCACCTCCGGGATAGCTCCTACGAGCAGTACTTC
CASIHLRDSSYEQYF
>TRBJ2-7|15|once|TRBV18|TRBD1
TGTGCCAGCTCACCACCCGAGGGGACAGGGGTCGAGCAGTACTTC
CASSPPEGTGVEQYF
>TRBJ2-3|12|.|TRBV11-2|.
TGTGTCAGCGCGACCTACACAGATACGCAGTATTTT
CVSATYTDTQYF
>TRBJ2-5|14|many|TRBV12-5|.
TGTGCTAGTAAGGCAGGGACCTACCAAGAGACCCAGTACTTC
CASKAGTYQETQYF
>TRBJ2-3|11|.|TRBV29-1|.
TGCAGCGTTGGCGACAGAGATACGCAGTATTTT
CSVGDRDTQYF
>TRBJ2-1|12|.|TRBV20-1|.
TGCAGTGCTAGAGCGGAGGGCGGGGAGCAGTTCTTC
CSARAEGGEQFF
>TRBJ2-1|17|.|TRBV12-3/TRBV12-4|TRBD2
TGTGCCAGCAGTCCAGGGACTAGCGTTTGGTCCTACAATGAGCAGTTCTTC
CASSPGTSVWSYNEQFF
>TRBJ2-7|16|few|TRBV20-1|.
TGCAGTGCTCACTGGCTAGCGAACCAAGGATTCCTCGAGCAGTACTTC
CSAHWLANQGFLEQYF
>TRBJ1-1|13|.|TRBV19|.
TGTGCCAGTAGTATGGGGAGTTGGGGTGAAGCTTTCTTT
CASSMGSWGEAFF
>TRBJ1-1|11|.|TRBV7-9|.
TGTGCCAGCAGCTTCCCACAGGAAGCTTTCTTT
CASSFPQEAFF
>TRBJ1-1|15|.|TRBV7-9|.
TGTGCCAGCAGCTTAGGCAACAGAAGGAACACTGAAGCTTTCTTT
CASSLGNRRNTEAFF
>TRBJ1-2|15|.|TRBV10-3|.
TGTGCCATCAGGGGTCAGGCTTGGGCCTCCTATGGCTACACCTTC
CAIRGQAWASYGYTF
>TRBJ2-1|17|.|TRBV7-8|.
TGTGCCAGCAGCCCGGGGACGGGGGATCCTCTTTACAATGAGCAGTTCTTC
CASSPGTGDPLYNEQFF
>TRBJ2-2|18|.|TRBV29-1|.
TGCAGTGTCCTCAAACCGCAACAGGGCCCCAAGGACACCGGGGAGCTGTTTTTT
CSVLKPQQGPKDTGELFF
>TRBJ2-2|15|.|TRBV5-1|TRBD1
TGCGCCCGCAGCATGGGACAGACCCACACCGGGGAGCTGTTTTTT
CARSMGQTHTGELFF
>TRBJ2-2|15|.|TRBV6-6|TRBD2
TGTGCCAGCAGTTACCCCGGGGGGGTCGACGGGGAGCTGTTTTTT
CASSYPGGVDGELFF
>TRBJ2-5|13|few|TRBV5-1|.
TGCGCCAGCAGCTTGACAGTAGACGAGACCCAGTACTTC
CASSLTVDETQYF
>TRBJ2-3|12|few|TRBV20-1|.
TGCAGTGCTTACCGGAACACAGATACGCAGTATTTT
CSAYRNTDTQYF
>TRBJ1-2|14|.|TRBV5-8|TRBD1
TGTGCCAGCAGCGCGGACAGGGCCAACTATGGCTACACCTTC
CASSADRANYGYTF
>TRBJ2-7|14|.|TRBV29-1|TRBD1
TGCAGCGTTTATAGACAGGGGGCGAACTACGAGCAGTACTTC
CSVYRQGANYEQYF
>TRBJ1-4|15|.|TRBV30|.
TGTGCCTGGGCCGCAGGGCTTGGCACTAATGAAAAACTGTTTTTT
CAWAAGLGTNEKLFF
>TRBJ2-7|13|few|TRBV11-2|.
TGTGCCAGCAGCTTCGATTTTAGCTACGAGCAGTACTTC
CASSFDFSYEQYF
>TRBJ1-1|12|medium-sized|TRBV19|.
TGTGCCAGTAGTATCGAGGGTCTTGAAGCTTTCTTT
CASSIEGLEAFF
>TRBJ2-4|15|.|TRBV5-1|TRBD1
TGCGCCAGCAGCGGTTCTGGGGACAGGGCAAACATTCAGTACTTC
CASSGSGDRANIQYF
>TRBJ1-4|13|.|TRBV20-1|.
TGCAGTGTCCGACTGACAACTAATGAAAAACTGTTTTTT
CSVRLTTNEKLFF
>TRBJ2-3|15|.|TRBV7-2|.
TGTGCCAGCAGCTTAGCAAGCACGAGCACAGATACGCAGTATTTT
CASSLASTSTDTQYF
>TRBJ1-5|17|.|TRBV14|TRBD1
TGTGCCAGCAGTCCGGGACAGCTCAGGTATTACAATCAGCCCCAGCATTTT
CASSPGQLRYYNQPQHF
>TRBJ1-6|13|few|TRBV20-1|.
TGCAGTGCTAAGGACACTCCAGATTCACCCCTCCACTTT
CSAKDTPDSPLHF
>TRBJ1-1|13|many|TRBV29-1|.
TGCAGCGTTGAAGTATCCATGAACACTGAAGCTTTCTTT
CSVEVSMNTEAFF
>TRBJ1-5|13|few|TRBV7-9|TRBD1
TGTGCCAGCAGCTTGACAGGGGGTCAGCCCCAGCATTTT
CASSLTGGQPQHF
>TRBJ2-2|16|.|TRBV12-3/TRBV12-4|.
TGTGCCAGCAGTTTAGGTCACAGTGACACTTCCGGGGAGCTGTTTTTT
CASSLGHSDTSGELFF
>TRBJ2-1|14|few|TRBV9|.
TGTGCCAGCAGCGTAGAGACCACCTACAATGAGCAGTTCTTC
CASSVETTYNEQFF